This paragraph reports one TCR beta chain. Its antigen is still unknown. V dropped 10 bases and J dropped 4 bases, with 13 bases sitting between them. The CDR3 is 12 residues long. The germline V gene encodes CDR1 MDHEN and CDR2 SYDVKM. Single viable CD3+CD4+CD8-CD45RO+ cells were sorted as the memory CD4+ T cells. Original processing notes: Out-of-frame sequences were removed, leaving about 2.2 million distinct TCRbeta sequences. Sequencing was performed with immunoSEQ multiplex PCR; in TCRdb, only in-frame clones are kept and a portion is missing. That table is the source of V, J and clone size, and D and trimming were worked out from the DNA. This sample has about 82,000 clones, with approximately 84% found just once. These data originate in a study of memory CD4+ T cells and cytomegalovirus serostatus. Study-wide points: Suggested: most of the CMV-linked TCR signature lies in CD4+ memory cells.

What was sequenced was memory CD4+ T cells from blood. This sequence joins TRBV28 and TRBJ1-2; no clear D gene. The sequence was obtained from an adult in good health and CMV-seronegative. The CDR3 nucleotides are TGTGCCACCCAGGACGTTGGCTATGGCTACACCTTC. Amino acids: CATQDVGYGYTF.